The 27 T cell receptor beta chains presented below share a single source sample, sequenced in a study of cytomegalovirus exposure and HLA in healthy donors. Primers: 60 Vbeta forward and 13 Jbeta reverse. Measured with immunoSEQ multiplex PCR; TCRdb has only the in-frame clones, and not every one. This sample has roughly 120,000 clones, with roughly 80% found just once. Sequencing was performed on PBMCs. The source is a man aged 25 to 45 in good health and CMV-seropositive.

The chain uses TRBV5-4 and TRBJ2-2, with 9 bases matching TRBD2. J was trimmed by 0 bases and V by 4 bases; bases with no gene match: 4. From germline, CDR1 is SGHNT and CDR2 YYREEE (reference sequence). This CDR3 contains 16 residues. Written as DNA, the CDR3 is TGTGCCAGCAGCCCGCGGGGGGGATCGAACACCGGGGAGCTGTTTTTT. Protein sequence: CASSPRGGSNTGELFF.

The V gene is TRBV7-2, the J gene TRBJ2-3; TRBD2 matches at 7 bases. The germline CDR1 and CDR2 sequences are SGHTA and FQGNSA. The CDR3 extends over 15 amino acids. Trimming cost V 6 bases and J 4 bases; bases outside gene matches: 10. CDR3 sequence: CASSRASGGADTQYF. DNA for the CDR3: TGTGCCAGCAGTAGGGCTAGCGGAGGTGCAGATACGCAGTATTTT.

As to this clone: The sample carries other DNA sequences with the same CDR3. The gene calls are TRBV28 and TRBJ2-5; tentative D call: TRBD2 (5 bases). V lost 1 base to trimming and J lost 2 bases, with 5 bases between them. The CDR3 is 13 residues long. Germline V gives CDR1 MDHEN, CDR2 SYDVKM. CDR3 amino acids: CASSLSGQETQYF. Written as DNA, the CDR3 is TGTGCCAGCAGTTTATCGGGGCAAGAGACCCAGTACTTC.

The rearrangement joins TRBV19 to TRBJ2-5; 9 bases align to TRBD1. The CDR3 runs 17 residues. In germline, CDR1 is LNHDA, CDR2 SQIVND (reference sequence). With 4 bases clipped from V and 2 bases from J, the junction kept 11 bases outside the gene matches. CDR3 DNA sequence: TGTGCCAGTAGTAGGGGGACAGGGCGTCGAAATCAAGAGACCCAGTACTTC. This encodes CASSRGTGRRNQETQYF.

A note on this clone: Sequence at one end of the junction differs from germline and may be a read error. This chain connects TRBV5-1 to TRBJ1-1; D is perhaps TRBD1 (5 bases). The CDR3 length is 13 residues. The germline V gene has CDR1 SGHRS and CDR2 YFSETQ. CDR3 in amino acids: CANSLWEGTEAFF. The DNA of the CDR3 is TGCGCCAACAGCTTGTGGGAGGGGACTGAAGCTTTCTTT.

The rearrangement links TRBV28 to TRBJ2-5; TRBD1 aligns across 9 bases. With the DNA end fitting TRBJ2-7 better, the J assignment may be wrong. This CDR3 is 15 amino acids long. Germline loops: CDR1 MDHEN, CDR2 SYDVKM. For the CDR3, the DNA is TGTGCCAGCAGTGGGCCGGGACAGGGAGGCTACGAGCAGTACTTC. Translation gives CASSGPGQGGYEQYF.

The V and J genes are TRBV6-1 and TRBJ2-1, with no clear D. The CDR3 extends over 15 amino acids. Germline CDR1 MNHNS, CDR2 SASEGT. With 3 bases removed from V and 5 bases from J, the gap between germline ends came to 14 bases. The CDR3, as DNA: TGTGCCAGCAGTGATTTGATCCTATCAAACAATGAGCAGTTCTTC. As protein: CASSDLILSNNEQFF.

This clone was seen a single time. The V gene is TRBV5-1, the J gene TRBJ2-5, with 7 bases lining up with TRBD2. This CDR3 spans 17 amino acids. V lost 3 bases to trimming and J lost 5 bases; unmatched junction nucleotides: 16. The germline V gene has CDR1 SGHRS and CDR2 YFSETQ. The CDR3 nucleotides read TGCGCCAGCAGCTCGGGATTAGCGGGTGGGGGTCCGGAGACCCAGTACTTC. This sequence encodes CASSSGLAGGGPETQYF.

The chain carries TRBV5-1 and TRBJ2-2, with 8 bases that match TRBD1. Per the germline V gene, CDR1 is SGHRS and CDR2 is YFSETQ. The CDR3 covers 15 residues. V was clipped by 3 bases and J by 6 bases; unmatched bases: 7. The DNA of the CDR3 is TGCGCCAGCAGCTCGGACAGGGTGATAGCCGGGGAGCTGTTTTTT. Protein: CASSSDRVIAGELFF.

CDR3: CASSLGGVTGDYGYTF. The CDR3 coding sequence is TGTGCCAGCAGCTTAGGGGGGGTCACAGGAGACTATGGCTACACCTTC. V gene TRBV7-6 combines with J gene TRBJ1-2; TRBD1 is a possible D gene (5 bases). CDR1 is SGHVS, CDR2 FNYEAQ, per germline. V lost 1 base to trimming and J lost 3 bases, with 15 bases between them. This CDR3 has 16 residues.

This chain uses TRBV19 with TRBJ1-2, with 9 bases matching TRBD1. The CDR3 loop spans 15 amino acids. V was pared by 6 bases and J by 2 bases, with 7 bases of the junction left unmatched. Germline CDR1 and CDR2: LNHDA and SQIVND (reference sequence). In DNA, the CDR3 is TGTGCCAGTAGGGGGGACAGGGATACCAACTATGGCTACACCTTC. Protein sequence: CASRGDRDTNYGYTF.

This chain links TRBV7-9 with TRBJ1-2; D is uncertain. CDR1 and CDR2 from the germline V gene are SEHNR and FQNEAQ (reference sequence). This CDR3 comprises 13 residues. Trimming stripped 3 bases from V and 6 bases from J, with 11 bases between. This chain's CDR3 is CASSFQALNGYTF. The CDR3 nucleotides are TGTGCCAGCAGCTTTCAGGCGCTAAATGGCTACACCTTC.

This sequence joins TRBV30 and TRBJ2-1; 9 bases map to TRBD2. This CDR3 spans 14 amino acids. Germline V gene lookup returns CDR1 GTSNPN and CDR2 SVGIG (reference sequence). V was pared by 1 base and J by 10 bases, with 8 bases of the junction left unmatched. In DNA, the CDR3 is TGTGCCTGGAGTGGACTAGCGGACCATCGGGAGCAGTTCTTC. It codes for CAWSGLADHREQFF. The whole variable domain, remainder taken from reference TRBV30 and TRBJ2-1, is SQTIHQWPATLVQPVGSPLSLECTVEGTSNPNLYWYRQAAGRGLQLLFYSVGIGQISSEVPQNLSASRPQDRQFILSSKKLLLSDSGFYLCAWSGLADHREQFFGPGTRLTVL.

This clone came up once. The chain carries TRBV9 and TRBJ2-2, with 9 bases that match TRBD2. Looked up from germline, CDR1 is SGDLS and CDR2 is YYNGEE. V trimming: 3 bases; J trimming: 1 base; junction bases outside the gene matches: 7. CDR3 length equals 17 residues. The DNA for the CDR3 is TGTGCCAGCAGCGCTGATCCAGCGGGAGGGAACACCGGGGAGCTGTTTTTT. This sequence encodes CASSADPAGGNTGELFF.

CDR3 protein: CASSTAGANVLTF. CDR3 nucleotides: TGTGCCAGCAGTACAGCCGGGGCCAACGTCCTGACTTTC. This chain joins TRBV25-1 and TRBJ2-6; D unclear. The CDR3 covers 13 residues. Per the germline V gene, CDR1 is MGHDK and CDR2 is SYGVNS. Trimming shortened V by 5 bases and J by 4 bases, and 6 bases separated the two germline ends.

This clone has just a few counts. The V gene is TRBV11-2, the J gene TRBJ1-2; 10 positions agree with TRBD1. Trimming took 6 bases from V and 0 from J; bases not matched to a gene: 1. Germline V lookup: CDR1 SGHAT, CDR2 FQNNGV. The CDR3 runs to 14 residues. CDR3 nucleotides: TGTGCCAGCAGTGGGACAGGGGCTAACTATGGCTACACCTTC. Protein sequence: CASSGTGANYGYTF.

This clone was seen more than once but under ten times. CDR3 nucleotide sequence: TGTGCCAGCAGCCAGTGGACAGCGAACACTGAAGCTTTCTTT. Protein: CASSQWTANTEAFF. This chain uses TRBV6-6 with TRBJ1-1, with D possibly being TRBD1 (6 bases). Trimming shortened V by 6 bases and J by 1 base, and 12 bases separated the two germline ends. There are 14 residues in the CDR3. The germline gives CDR1 MNHNY, CDR2 SVGAGI (reference sequence).

The J gene is TRBJ1-5, the V gene TRBV21-1. TRBV21-1 is a pseudogene. This CDR3 region has 12 residues. CDR3 in DNA: TGTGCCAGCAGCGTCTACAATCAGCCCCAGCATTTT. Protein: CASSVYNQPQHF.

The rearrangement uses TRBV19 and TRBJ1-2; D is undetermined. Germline V lookup: CDR1 LNHDA, CDR2 SQIVND (reference sequence). Trimming removed 5 bases from V and 6 bases from J, with 16 bases in between. This CDR3 comprises 14 residues. The CDR3 DNA reads TGTGCCAGTAGTCCCCATTCGGTTTTCAATGGCTACACCTTC. Translated, it gives CASSPHSVFNGYTF.

The chain combines TRBV7-3 with TRBJ2-3; 9 bases map to TRBD1. CDR1 is SGHTA, CDR2 FQGTGA, per germline. Unmatched junction bases numbered 9, after V lost 6 bases and J lost 2 bases. This CDR3 has 16 residues. CDR3 sequence: CASRGRRQGDTDTQYF. In DNA, the CDR3 is TGTGCCAGCAGGGGCCGTCGACAGGGGGACACAGATACGCAGTATTTT.

V usage is TRBV6-5 and J usage is TRBJ1-6, with 7 positions matching TRBD1. After removal of 7 bases from V and 9 bases from J, the junction contained 6 bases not matched to a gene. The CDR3 contains 13 residues. Germline CDR1 and CDR2: MNHEY and SVGAGI. CDR3 loop: CASKTGESSPLHF. As DNA, the CDR3 is TGTGCCAGCAAAACAGGGGAGAGTTCACCCCTCCACTTT.

This clone showed up just a few times. CDR3 residues: CASSFDLAGAYNEQFF. CDR3 coding DNA: TGTGCCAGCAGCTTTGATCTAGCGGGAGCTTACAATGAGCAGTTCTTC. V usage is TRBV7-8 and J usage is TRBJ2-1; TRBD2 matches at 10 bases. This CDR3 spans 16 amino acids. With 3 bases clipped from V and 4 bases from J, the junction kept 6 bases outside the gene matches. Germline V CDR1 and CDR2: SGHVS, FQNEAQ.

The sample holds a few counts of this clone. V and J are TRBV9 and TRBJ1-2, with D unclear. Germline V CDR1 and CDR2: SGDLS, YYNGEE. The V end lost 3 bases, the J end lost 3 bases, and 12 bases lay between the germline ends. This CDR3 has 14 amino acids. DNA of the CDR3: TGTGCCAGCAGCGACCAGGATCGGTACTATGGCTACACCTTC. Amino acid sequence: CASSDQDRYYGYTF.

The gene calls are TRBV11-2 and TRBJ1-2, with D possibly matching TRBD1 (6 bases). The CDR3 consists of 13 residues. Germline lookup yields CDR1 SGHAT and CDR2 FQNNGV. The ends were cut back, 4 bases at V and 5 bases at J, with 11 bases in the middle. This chain's CDR3 is CASSSDRNYGYTF. The CDR3, as DNA: TGTGCCAGCAGCTCCGACAGGAATTATGGCTACACCTTC.

This clone was picked up a small number of times. J is TRBJ1-6 and V is TRBV6-5; D is possibly TRBD1 (5 bases). The CDR3 length is 14 residues. Looked up from germline, CDR1 is MNHEY and CDR2 is SVGAGI. Trimming left V 4 bases short and J 7 bases short, with 11 bases between. CDR3 sequence (DNA): TGTGCCAGCAGTTCCGGGAGGGACAATTCACCCCTCCACTTT. Protein sequence: CASSSGRDNSPLHF.

The genes are TRBV5-1 and TRBJ2-1; 14 bases line up with TRBD2. V dropped 4 bases and J dropped 5; count of bases not matched to a gene: 14. The germline V gene encodes CDR1 SGHRS and CDR2 YFSETQ. The CDR3 has 19 amino acids. The CDR3 sequence: CASSPYPTSGRAPHNEQFF. The CDR3 DNA is TGCGCCAGCAGCCCGTACCCGACTAGCGGGAGGGCCCCCCACAATGAGCAGTTCTTC.

The table lists this clone with a few counts. V gene TRBV6-1 combines with J gene TRBJ1-2, with 8 positions matching TRBD1. Germline CDR1 MNHNS, CDR2 SASEGT. Trimming cost V 6 bases and J 3 bases; bases outside gene matches: 9. The length of the CDR3 is 15 residues. CDR3: CASSQPSGQDYGYTF. The CDR3 DNA follows: TGTGCCAGCAGCCAACCATCGGGACAGGACTATGGCTACACCTTC.